The clone carrying this T cell receptor (beta chain) was seen at least ten times. As yet, its antigen is unknown. The data belong to a study of neurological immune-mediated disorders. Background on the study: Relapsing-remitting disease was seen in most of the 34 multiple sclerosis patients, and secondary progressive disease was seen in 3. Study findings and constraints: The greatest TCR clonal expansion appeared in HTLV-1-associated myelopathy and the smallest, falling below healthy controls, in multiple sclerosis. No CDR3 amino acid sequences were shared by expanded clones across subjects, suggesting private repertoires in all groups.

This CDR3 contains 17 residues. CDR1 is LGHDT and CDR2 is YNNKEL in the germline V gene (reference sequence). With 0 bases clipped from V and 7 bases from J, the junction kept 12 bases outside the gene matches. The authors made cDNA by 5'RACE with 10-nucleotide random UMIs. TCRdb reanalysed the 5' RACE reads using MiXCR and keeps one entry per CDR3 protein. The sample includes 40,000 to 50,000 distinct CDR3 sequences, around 2% of them seen just once. The clonotype originates from a woman aged 40-49 years with multiple sclerosis. This chain connects TRBV3-1 to TRBJ2-1, with TRBD2 identical over 7 bases. The sample consisted of PBMCs. The CDR3 is CASSQDPRTRLENEQFF. CDR3 in DNA: TGTGCCAGCAGCCAAGACCCCCGGACTAGGCTTGAGAATGAGCAGTTCTTC.